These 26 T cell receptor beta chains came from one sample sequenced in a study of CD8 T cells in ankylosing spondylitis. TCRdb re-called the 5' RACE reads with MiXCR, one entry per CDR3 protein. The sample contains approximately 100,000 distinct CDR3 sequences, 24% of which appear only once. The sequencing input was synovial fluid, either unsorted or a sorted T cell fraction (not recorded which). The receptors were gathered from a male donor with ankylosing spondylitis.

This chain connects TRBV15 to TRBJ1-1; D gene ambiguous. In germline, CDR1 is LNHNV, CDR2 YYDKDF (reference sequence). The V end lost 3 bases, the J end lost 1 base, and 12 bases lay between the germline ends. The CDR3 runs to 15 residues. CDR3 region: CATSSGGAANTEAFF. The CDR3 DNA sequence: TGTGCCACCAGCAGTGGCGGCGCAGCGAACACTGAAGCTTTCTTT.

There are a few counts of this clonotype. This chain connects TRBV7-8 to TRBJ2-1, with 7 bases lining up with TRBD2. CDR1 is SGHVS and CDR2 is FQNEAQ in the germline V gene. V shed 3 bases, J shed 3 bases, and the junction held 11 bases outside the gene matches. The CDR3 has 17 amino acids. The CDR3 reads CASSFSPGLPIYNEQFF. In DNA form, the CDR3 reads TGTGCCAGCAGCTTTAGCCCGGGACTACCAATCTACAATGAGCAGTTCTTC.

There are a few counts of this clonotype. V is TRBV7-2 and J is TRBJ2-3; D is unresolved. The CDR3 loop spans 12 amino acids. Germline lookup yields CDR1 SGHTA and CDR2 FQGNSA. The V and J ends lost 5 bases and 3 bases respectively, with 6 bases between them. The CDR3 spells CASSPGTDTQYF. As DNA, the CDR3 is TGTGCCAGCAGCCCAGGAACAGATACGCAGTATTTT.

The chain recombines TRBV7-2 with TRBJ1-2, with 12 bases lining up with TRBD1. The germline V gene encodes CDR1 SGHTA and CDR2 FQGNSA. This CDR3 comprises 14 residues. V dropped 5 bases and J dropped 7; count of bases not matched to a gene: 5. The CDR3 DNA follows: TGTGCCAGCAGCCTTGGGACAGGGGGCGGTGGCTACACCTTC. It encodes CASSLGTGGGGYTF.

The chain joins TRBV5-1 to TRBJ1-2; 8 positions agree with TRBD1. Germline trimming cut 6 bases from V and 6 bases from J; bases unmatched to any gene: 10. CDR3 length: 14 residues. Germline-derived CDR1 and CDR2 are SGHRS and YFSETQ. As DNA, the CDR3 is TGCGCCAGCACCGTGGGGGTGACAGGGGATGGCTACACCTTC. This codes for CASTVGVTGDGYTF.

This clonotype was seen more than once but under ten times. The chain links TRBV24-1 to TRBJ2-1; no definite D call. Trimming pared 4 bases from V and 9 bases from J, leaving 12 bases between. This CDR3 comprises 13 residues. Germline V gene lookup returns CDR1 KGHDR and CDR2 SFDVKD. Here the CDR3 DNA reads TGTGCCACCAGTGACCAACCGTTAGGTGAGCAGTTCTTC. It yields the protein CATSDQPLGEQFF.

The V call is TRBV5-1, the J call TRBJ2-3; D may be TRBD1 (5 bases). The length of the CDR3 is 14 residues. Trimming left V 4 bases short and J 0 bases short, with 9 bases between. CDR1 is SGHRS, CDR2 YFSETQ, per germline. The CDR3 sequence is CASSQGQSTDTQYF. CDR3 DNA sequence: TGCGCCAGCAGCCAAGGACAAAGCACAGATACGCAGTATTTT.

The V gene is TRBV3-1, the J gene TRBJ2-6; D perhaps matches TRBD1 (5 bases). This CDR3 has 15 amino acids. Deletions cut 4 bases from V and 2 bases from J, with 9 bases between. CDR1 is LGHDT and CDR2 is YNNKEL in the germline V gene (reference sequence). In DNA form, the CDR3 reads TGTGCCAGCAGCCCGCAACAGGCTGGGGCCAACGTCCTGACTTTC. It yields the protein CASSPQQAGANVLTF.

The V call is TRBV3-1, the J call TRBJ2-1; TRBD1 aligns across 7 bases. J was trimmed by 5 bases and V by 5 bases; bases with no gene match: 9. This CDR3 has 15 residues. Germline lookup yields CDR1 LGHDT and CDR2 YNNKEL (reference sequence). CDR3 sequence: CASSYRGKDDNEQFF. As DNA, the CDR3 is TGTGCCAGCAGCTACAGGGGAAAGGACGACAATGAGCAGTTCTTC.

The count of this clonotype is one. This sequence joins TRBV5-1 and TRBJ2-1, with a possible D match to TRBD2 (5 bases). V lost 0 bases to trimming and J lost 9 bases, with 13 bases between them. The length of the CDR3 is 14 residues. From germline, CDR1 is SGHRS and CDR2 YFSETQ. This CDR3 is CASSLVMAGLEQFF. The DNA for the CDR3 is TGCGCCAGCAGCTTGGTGATGGCGGGTCTTGAGCAGTTCTTC.

CDR3 sequence: CASSWGLSTDTQYF. CDR3 nucleotides: TGTGCCAGCAGCTGGGGACTTTCCACAGATACGCAGTATTTT. The J gene is TRBJ2-3, the V gene TRBV11-2, with D perhaps TRBD2 (6 bases). Germline CDR1 SGHAT, CDR2 FQNNGV. Trimming left V 4 bases short and J 2 bases short, with 10 bases between. This CDR3 spans 14 amino acids.

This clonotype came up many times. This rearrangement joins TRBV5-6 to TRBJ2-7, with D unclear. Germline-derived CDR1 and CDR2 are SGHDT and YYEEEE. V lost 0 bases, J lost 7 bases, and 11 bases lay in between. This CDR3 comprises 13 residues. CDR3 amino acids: CASSLALGVEQYV. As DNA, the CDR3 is TGTGCCAGCAGCTTGGCCCTTGGGGTAGAGCAGTACGTC.

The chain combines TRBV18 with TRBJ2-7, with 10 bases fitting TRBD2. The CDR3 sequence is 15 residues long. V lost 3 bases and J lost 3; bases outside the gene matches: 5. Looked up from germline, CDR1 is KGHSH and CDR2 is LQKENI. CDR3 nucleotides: TGTGCCAGCTCACCGTCTAGCGGGAGATACTACGAGCAGTACTTC. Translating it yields CASSPSSGRYYEQYF.

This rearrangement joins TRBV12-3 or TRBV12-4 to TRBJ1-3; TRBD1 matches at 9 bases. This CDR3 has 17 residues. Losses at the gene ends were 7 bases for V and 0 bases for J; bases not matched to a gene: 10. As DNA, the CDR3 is TGTGCCAGCAACCTGGGACAGGGCCGGATCTCTGGAAACACCATATATTTT. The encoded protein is CASNLGQGRISGNTIYF.

The CDR3 here is CASSQTSASNNEQFF. CDR3 coding DNA: TGTGCCAGCAGCCAAACTAGCGCGAGCAACAATGAGCAGTTCTTC. The genes are TRBV5-8 and TRBJ2-1; 7 nucleotides line up with TRBD2. V lost 4 bases to trimming and J lost 5 bases; unmatched junction nucleotides: 9. In germline, CDR1 is SGHTS, CDR2 YDEGEE. CDR3 size: 15 residues. The full variable domain, rest sourced from reference TRBV5-8 and TRBJ2-1, is EAGVTQSPTHLIKTRGQQATLRCSPISGHTSVYWYQQALGLGLQFLLWYDEGEERNRGNFPPRFSGRQFPNYSSELNVNALELEDSALYLCASSQTSASNNEQFFGPGTRLTVL.

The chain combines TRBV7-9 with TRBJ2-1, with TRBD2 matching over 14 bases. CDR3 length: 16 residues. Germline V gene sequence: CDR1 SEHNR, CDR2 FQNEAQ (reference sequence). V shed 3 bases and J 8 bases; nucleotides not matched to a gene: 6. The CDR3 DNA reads TGTGCCAGCAGCTTTGGGACTAGCGGGAGTGGGGATGAGCAGTTCTTC. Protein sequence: CASSFGTSGSGDEQFF.

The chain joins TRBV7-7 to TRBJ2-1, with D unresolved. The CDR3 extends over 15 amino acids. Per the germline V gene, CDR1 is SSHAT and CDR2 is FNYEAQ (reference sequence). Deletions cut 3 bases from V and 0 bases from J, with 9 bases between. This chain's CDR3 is CASSFDQSSYNEQFF. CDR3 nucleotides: TGTGCCAGCAGCTTTGATCAGAGCTCCTACAATGAGCAGTTCTTC.

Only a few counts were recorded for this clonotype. The DNA of the CDR3 is TGTGCCAGCAAGACGGCAGTACTGAATGAAAAACTGTTTTTT. Encoded protein: CASKTAVLNEKLFF. This chain links TRBV12-3 or TRBV12-4 with TRBJ1-4, with unresolved D. The CDR3 spans 14 residues. Deletions cut 7 bases from V and 5 bases from J, with 14 bases between.

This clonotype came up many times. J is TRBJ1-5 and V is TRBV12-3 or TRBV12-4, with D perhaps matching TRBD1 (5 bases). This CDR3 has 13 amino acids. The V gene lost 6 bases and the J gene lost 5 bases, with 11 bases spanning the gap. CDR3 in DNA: TGTGCCAGCAGCCTGACAGTCGATCAGCCCCAGCATTTT. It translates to CASSLTVDQPQHF.

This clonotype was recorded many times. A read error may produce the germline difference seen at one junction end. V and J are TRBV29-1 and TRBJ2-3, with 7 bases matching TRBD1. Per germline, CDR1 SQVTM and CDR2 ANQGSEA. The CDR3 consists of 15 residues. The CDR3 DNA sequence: TGCAGCGCTGAACGGACAGGACCTTCCCCAGATACGCAGTATTTT. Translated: CSAERTGPSPDTQYF.

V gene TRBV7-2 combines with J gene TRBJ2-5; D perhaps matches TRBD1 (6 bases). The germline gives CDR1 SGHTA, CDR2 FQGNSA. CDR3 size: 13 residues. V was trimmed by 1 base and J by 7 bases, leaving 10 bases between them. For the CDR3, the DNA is TGTGCCAGCAGCTTAGTGGGGGCCGGGACCCAGTACTTC. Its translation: CASSLVGAGTQYF.

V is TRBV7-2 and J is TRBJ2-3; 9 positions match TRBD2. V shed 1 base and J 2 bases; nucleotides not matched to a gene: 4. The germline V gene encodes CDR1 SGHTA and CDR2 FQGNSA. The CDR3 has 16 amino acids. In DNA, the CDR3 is TGTGCCAGCAGCTTAGGGCTAGCGGGAATCACAGATACGCAGTATTTT. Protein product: CASSLGLAGITDTQYF.

CDR3 nucleotide sequence: TGCGCCAGCAGCACTAGCGGGTTTAGCACAGATACGCAGTATTTT. Protein product: CASSTSGFSTDTQYF. V is TRBV5-1 and J is TRBJ2-3, with 9 bases aligning to TRBD2. This CDR3 contains 15 residues. Losses at the gene ends were 4 bases for V and 0 bases for J; bases not matched to a gene: 3. CDR1 and CDR2 from the germline V gene are SGHRS and YFSETQ. Full variable domain (outside the CDR3, taken from reference TRBV5-1 and TRBJ2-3): KAGVTQTPRYLIKTRGQQVTLSCSPISGHRSVSWYQQTPGQGLQFLFEYFSETQRNKGNFPGRFSGRQFSNSRSEMNVSTLELGDSALYLCASSTSGFSTDTQYFGPGTRLTVL.

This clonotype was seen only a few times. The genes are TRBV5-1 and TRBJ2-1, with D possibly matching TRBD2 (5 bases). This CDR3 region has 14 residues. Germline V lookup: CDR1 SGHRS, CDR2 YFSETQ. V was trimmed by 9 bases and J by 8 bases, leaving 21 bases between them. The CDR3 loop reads CATKYSATQDEQFF. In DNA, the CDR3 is TGCGCCACCAAATATAGCGCGACACAAGATGAGCAGTTCTTC.

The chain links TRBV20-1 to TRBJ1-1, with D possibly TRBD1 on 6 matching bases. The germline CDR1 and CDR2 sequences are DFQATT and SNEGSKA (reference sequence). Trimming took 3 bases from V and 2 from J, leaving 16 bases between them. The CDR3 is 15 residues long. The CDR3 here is CSAREVLRGNTEAFF. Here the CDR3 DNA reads TGCAGTGCTAGGGAAGTCCTCAGGGGCAACACTGAAGCTTTCTTT.

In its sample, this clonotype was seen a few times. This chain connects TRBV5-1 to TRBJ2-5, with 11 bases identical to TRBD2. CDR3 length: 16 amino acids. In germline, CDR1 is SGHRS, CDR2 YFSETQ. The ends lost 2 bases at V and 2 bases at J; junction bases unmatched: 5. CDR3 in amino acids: CASSFALAGGQETQYF. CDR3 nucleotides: TGCGCCAGCAGCTTTGCCCTAGCGGGAGGACAAGAGACCCAGTACTTC.